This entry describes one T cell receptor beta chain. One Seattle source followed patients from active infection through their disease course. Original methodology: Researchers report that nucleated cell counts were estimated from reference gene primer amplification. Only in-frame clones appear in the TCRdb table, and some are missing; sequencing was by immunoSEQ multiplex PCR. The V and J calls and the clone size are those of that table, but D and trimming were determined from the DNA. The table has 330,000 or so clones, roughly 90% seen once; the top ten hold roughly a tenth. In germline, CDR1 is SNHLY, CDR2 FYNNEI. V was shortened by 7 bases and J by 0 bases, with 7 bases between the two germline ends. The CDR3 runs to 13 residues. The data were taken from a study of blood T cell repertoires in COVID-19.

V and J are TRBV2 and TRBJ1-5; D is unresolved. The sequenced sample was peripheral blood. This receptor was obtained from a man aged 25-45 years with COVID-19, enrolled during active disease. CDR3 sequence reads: CASTQNSNQPQHF. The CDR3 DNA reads TGTGCCAGCACACAGAATAGCAATCAGCCCCAGCATTTT.